These 24 T cell receptor beta chains came from one sample sequenced in a study of cytotoxic CD8 clonotypes in ibrutinib-treated CLL. Clones were sequenced by immunoSEQ multiplex PCR, and TCRdb holds only the in-frame ones, with some missing. The sample lists roughly 58,000 clones, roughly 54% occurring once. The starting material was PBMCs, obtained at disease progression, from a patient treated with ibrutinib. The source is a human donor with chronic lymphocytic leukemia.

CDR3 sequence (DNA): TGTGCCGTCGGTCGCAGGTTAACTGAAGCTTTCTTT. This gives the protein CAVGRRLTEAFF. The rearrangement links TRBV27 to TRBJ1-1; D is unresolved. This CDR3 contains 12 residues. V dropped 11 bases and J dropped 5 bases, with 15 bases sitting between them. CDR1 is MNHEY and CDR2 is SMNVEV in the germline V gene (reference sequence).

The chain links TRBV5-1 to TRBJ2-3, with TRBD1 matching over 7 bases. The CDR3 has 14 residues. The trim removed 0 bases at V and 5 bases at J, leaving 3 bases unmatched. The germline V gene encodes CDR1 SGHRS and CDR2 YFSETQ. CDR3 coding DNA: TGCGCCAGCAGCTTGGGGGACAGCCAAGATACGCAGTATTTT. Amino acids: CASSLGDSQDTQYF. Based on the CDR3 plus reference TRBV5-1 and TRBJ2-3, the full variable domain is KAGVTQTPRYLIKTRGQQVTLSCSPISGHRSVSWYQQTPGQGLQFLFEYFSETQRNKGNFPGRFSGRQFSNSRSEMNVSTLELGDSALYLCASSLGDSQDTQYFGPGTRLTVL.

This chain links TRBV5-1 with TRBJ2-2; weak D call: TRBD1 (5 bases). Trimming left V 0 bases short and J 1 base short, with 10 bases between. The CDR3 runs 16 residues. Germline V gene sequence: CDR1 SGHRS, CDR2 YFSETQ. CDR3: CASSLVLQENTGELFF. Written as DNA, the CDR3 is TGCGCCAGCAGCTTGGTTTTACAGGAGAACACCGGGGAGCTGTTTTTT. Combining the CDR3 with reference TRBV5-1 and TRBJ2-2 gives the whole variable domain KAGVTQTPRYLIKTRGQQVTLSCSPISGHRSVSWYQQTPGQGLQFLFEYFSETQRNKGNFPGRFSGRQFSNSRSEMNVSTLELGDSALYLCASSLVLQENTGELFFGEGSRLTVL.

The gene calls are TRBV9 and TRBJ2-3; TRBD2 matches 11 bases. Germline CDR1 and CDR2: SGDLS and YYNGEE. The CDR3 extends over 14 amino acids. The J segment lost 14 bases and the V segment lost 3 bases, leaving 11 bases of the junction unmatched. The CDR3 reads CASSDGTSGPKLYF. CDR3 in DNA: TGTGCCAGCAGCGACGGGACTAGCGGACCCAAACTGTATTTT.

The gene calls are TRBV19 and TRBJ2-3; D call uncertain. V lost 2 bases, J lost 5 bases, and 8 bases lay in between. Germline V gives CDR1 LNHDA, CDR2 SQIVND (reference sequence). The CDR3 has 13 residues. The CDR3 here is CASSIRRQDTQYF. CDR3 coding DNA: TGTGCCAGTAGTATAAGGCGGCAAGATACGCAGTATTTT.

This clone was detected ten times or more. The V and J genes are TRBV7-2 and TRBJ2-7; D may be TRBD2 (5 bases). Trimming removed 6 bases at V and 3 bases at J, with 18 bases between. Germline V gene sequence: CDR1 SGHTA, CDR2 FQGNSA. CDR3 size: 15 residues. As DNA, the CDR3 is TGTGCCAGCAGGGGATCCATAGGGAGCTTCTACGAGCAGTACTTC. Translating gives CASRGSIGSFYEQYF.

This chain connects TRBV7-9 to TRBJ2-2; TRBD1 matches at 8 bases. Germline lookup yields CDR1 SEHNR and CDR2 FQNEAQ (reference sequence). The CDR3 has 17 residues. After removal of 5 bases from V and 5 bases from J, the junction contained 13 bases not matched to a gene. The CDR3 is CASSRKPQGAWTGELFF. The CDR3 nucleotides are TGTGCCAGCAGCCGAAAACCCCAGGGGGCTTGGACCGGGGAGCTGTTTTTT.

This clone was detected many times. The chain uses TRBV5-1 and TRBJ2-2; 10 bases agree with TRBD1. Trimming cost V 4 bases and J 2 bases; bases outside gene matches: 5. The germline gives CDR1 SGHRS, CDR2 YFSETQ. The CDR3 spans 16 residues. The CDR3 spells CASSPQTGGNTGELFF. CDR3 DNA: TGCGCCAGCAGCCCCCAGACAGGGGGCAACACCGGGGAGCTGTTTTTT.

V gene TRBV6-1 combines with J gene TRBJ2-7; 11 positions match TRBD2. Germline loops: CDR1 MNHNS, CDR2 SASEGT. The CDR3 is 14 residues long. Trimming removed 6 bases from V and 4 bases from J; junction bases left unmatched: 5. CDR3 bases: TGTGCCAGCAGGGTGGGACTAGCGGCGTACGAGCAGTACTTC. It yields the protein CASRVGLAAYEQYF.

The V gene is TRBV14, the J gene TRBJ1-6; no reliable D call. The V and J ends lost 0 bases and 12 bases respectively, with 12 bases between them. CDR1 SGHDN and CDR2 FVKESK come from the germline V gene. This CDR3 comprises 14 residues. The CDR3 sequence: CASSQDLGRGPLHF. The CDR3 region has the DNA TGTGCCAGCAGCCAAGATCTGGGCCGGGGACCCCTCCACTTT.

This rearrangement joins TRBV5-1 to TRBJ2-1; TRBD2 matches at 10 bases. The CDR3 contains 16 residues. CDR1 is SGHRS and CDR2 is YFSETQ in the germline V gene. The V and J ends lost 0 bases and 8 bases, in that order; junction bases with no gene match: 8. The CDR3 DNA is TGCGCCAGCAGCTTGGCTAGCGGGAGTGTTTGGCATGAGCAGTTCTTC. Its translation is CASSLASGSVWHEQFF. Based on the CDR3 plus reference TRBV5-1 and TRBJ2-1, the full variable domain is KAGVTQTPRYLIKTRGQQVTLSCSPISGHRSVSWYQQTPGQGLQFLFEYFSETQRNKGNFPGRFSGRQFSNSRSEMNVSTLELGDSALYLCASSLASGSVWHEQFFGPGTRLTVL.

There are a few counts of this clone. Other DNA sequences in the sample encode the same CDR3. This chain links TRBV7-9 with TRBJ1-4; D remains ambiguous. Trimming shortened V by 3 bases and J by 5 bases, and 1 base separated the two germline ends. This CDR3 is 11 amino acids long. Germline V lookup: CDR1 SEHNR, CDR2 FQNEAQ (reference sequence). CDR3: CASSLNEKLFF. CDR3 bases: TGTGCCAGCAGCTTGAATGAAAAACTGTTTTTT. Filled out from reference TRBV7-9 and TRBJ1-4, the complete variable domain reads DTGVSQNPRHKITKRGQNVTFRCDPISEHNRLYWYRQTLGQGPEFLTYFQNEAQLEKSRLLSDRFSAERPKGSFSTLEIQRTEQGDSAMYLCASSLNEKLFFGSGTQLSVL.

J is TRBJ1-6 and V is TRBV5-1, with TRBD1 identical over 7 bases. Germline-derived CDR1 and CDR2 are SGHRS and YFSETQ. The CDR3 sequence is 14 residues long. The trim removed 2 bases at V and 14 bases at J, leaving 10 bases unmatched. The CDR3 sequence is CASSFGQVEGALHF. The CDR3 coding sequence is TGCGCCAGCAGCTTCGGACAGGTGGAGGGAGCCCTCCACTTT. Supplemented by reference TRBV5-1 and TRBJ1-6, the full variable domain reads KAGVTQTPRYLIKTRGQQVTLSCSPISGHRSVSWYQQTPGQGLQFLFEYFSETQRNKGNFPGRFSGRQFSNSRSEMNVSTLELGDSALYLCASSFGQVEGALHFGNGTRLTVT.

This clone was counted once. The chain employs TRBV6-5 and TRBJ1-2; no clear D. Germline V gives CDR1 MNHEY, CDR2 SVGAGI. With 6 bases removed from V and 8 bases from J, the gap between germline ends came to 13 bases. The CDR3 runs to 12 residues. As DNA, the CDR3 is TGTGCCAGCAGCCCCCCGTTGGGAGGCTACACCTTC. The encoded protein is CASSPPLGGYTF.

This rearrangement joins TRBV5-1 to TRBJ2-1; 11 nucleotides agree with TRBD2. This CDR3 is built from 15 residues. V gave up 4 bases and J gave up 7 bases; unmatched junction bases: 7. The germline gives CDR1 SGHRS, CDR2 YFSETQ. The CDR3 region is CASSQGTSGLNEQFF. CDR3 DNA: TGCGCCAGCAGCCAAGGGACTAGCGGCTTAAATGAGCAGTTCTTC.

This chain links TRBV6-5 with TRBJ1-2, with 8 bases matching TRBD1. This CDR3 is built from 13 residues. Trimming at V came to 4 bases and at J to 4 bases, leaving 2 bases not matched to a gene. In germline, CDR1 is MNHEY, CDR2 SVGAGI. The CDR3 region has the DNA TGTGCCAGCAGTTGGACAGGGACCTATGGCTACACCTTC. It translates to CASSWTGTYGYTF.

This chain uses TRBV9 with TRBJ1-2, with D possibly being TRBD1 (5 bases). This CDR3 spans 14 amino acids. The V gene lost 0 bases and the J gene lost 1 base, with 7 bases spanning the gap. Germline V gene sequence: CDR1 SGDLS, CDR2 YYNGEE. Here the CDR3 DNA reads TGTGCCAGCAGCGTAGCGCAGGGTAACTATGGCTACACCTTC. Amino acid sequence: CASSVAQGNYGYTF. Drawing the rest from reference TRBV9 and TRBJ1-2, the complete variable domain is DSGVTQTPKHLITATGQRVTLRCSPRSGDLSVYWYQQSLDQGLQFLIQYYNGEERAKGNILERFSAQQFPDLHSELNLSSLELGDSALYFCASSVAQGNYGYTFGSGTRLTVV.

The chain employs TRBV29-1 and TRBJ1-4, with TRBD1 matching over 8 bases. CDR1 SQVTM and CDR2 ANQGSEA come from the germline V gene. The trim removed 7 bases at V and 7 bases at J, leaving 5 bases unmatched. This CDR3 is built from 12 residues. This CDR3 reads CSGTGIGEKLFF. CDR3 DNA: TGCAGCGGGACAGGGATTGGTGAAAAACTGTTTTTT.

This clone was counted between two and nine times. The chain recombines TRBV11-2 with TRBJ2-7; D is unresolved. V dropped 1 base and J dropped 2 bases, with 12 bases sitting between them. Germline lookup yields CDR1 SGHAT and CDR2 FQNNGV. The CDR3 runs to 15 residues. CDR3 loop: CASSLGGSGAYEQYF. The CDR3 DNA reads TGTGCCAGCAGCTTAGGAGGTTCTGGGGCCTACGAGCAGTACTTC.

This clone came up many times. This CDR3 reads CASSLRSATNEKLFF. The CDR3, as DNA: TGCGCCAGCAGCCTTCGGAGCGCAACTAATGAAAAACTGTTTTTT. The chain couples TRBV4-1 to TRBJ1-4; no reliable D call. Per the germline V gene, CDR1 is MGHRA and CDR2 is YSYEKL. This CDR3 is 15 amino acids long. The V and J ends lost 4 bases and 0 bases respectively, with 9 bases between them.

V usage is TRBV27 and J usage is TRBJ1-1; D may be TRBD1 (6 bases). The V end lost 4 bases, the J end lost 1 base, and 13 bases lay between the germline ends. Per germline, CDR1 MNHEY and CDR2 SMNVEV (reference sequence). There are 15 residues in the CDR3. This CDR3 reads CASSSSGVENTEAFF. In DNA, the CDR3 is TGTGCCAGCAGTTCATCAGGGGTAGAGAACACTGAAGCTTTCTTT.

The V gene is TRBV28, the J gene TRBJ2-2; 10 nucleotides match TRBD1. Trimming took 9 bases from V and 6 from J; bases not matched to a gene: 7. Germline loops: CDR1 MDHEN, CDR2 SYDVKM. This CDR3 spans 14 amino acids. CDR3 residues: CASRQGAGSGELFF. As DNA, the CDR3 is TGTGCCAGTAGACAGGGGGCAGGATCCGGGGAGCTGTTTTTT. Variable domain in full (rest from reference TRBV28 and TRBJ2-2): DVKVTQSSRYLVKRTGEKVFLECVQDMDHENMFWYRQDPGLGLRLIYFSYDVKMKEKGDIPEGYSVSREKKERFSLILESASTNQTSMYLCASRQGAGSGELFFGEGSRLTVL.

This chain connects TRBV11-2 to TRBJ2-2; 9 bases map to TRBD2. The germline gives CDR1 SGHAT, CDR2 FQNNGV. This CDR3 is 14 amino acids long. The trim removed 4 bases at V and 6 bases at J, leaving 3 bases unmatched. The CDR3 nucleotides are TGTGCCAGCAGCTCGGGGACTAGCTCCGGGGAGCTGTTTTTT. This codes for CASSSGTSSGELFF.

The V and J genes are TRBV5-1 and TRBJ1-2; 9 bases map to TRBD1. The CDR3 extends over 15 amino acids. V was clipped by 2 bases and J by 2 bases; unmatched bases: 4. Germline V CDR1 and CDR2: SGHRS, YFSETQ. CDR3 loop: CASSFTGGANYGYTF. CDR3 nucleotides: TGCGCCAGCAGCTTCACAGGGGGCGCGAACTATGGCTACACCTTC. Looking up the rest from reference TRBV5-1 and TRBJ1-2 gives the full variable domain: KAGVTQTPRYLIKTRGQQVTLSCSPISGHRSVSWYQQTPGQGLQFLFEYFSETQRNKGNFPGRFSGRQFSNSRSEMNVSTLELGDSALYLCASSFTGGANYGYTFGSGTRLTVV.